The 8 T cell receptor beta chains reported below all come from one sample, sequenced in a study of T cell changes during pregnancy in multiple sclerosis. Sequenced by immunoSEQ multiplex PCR; TCRdb stores in-frame clones only, minus some. The sample lists 75,000 to 100,000 clones, 92% occurring once. This specimen consisted of peripheral blood, obtained after pregnancy. Receptors were obtained from a female donor in good health, enrolled as a control in a pregnancy study.

This sequence joins TRBV7-9 and TRBJ2-1, with 10 bases identical to TRBD2. The CDR3 has 18 residues. The V segment lost 0 bases and the J segment 2 bases; nucleotides outside the gene matches: 7. Germline values: CDR1 SEHNR, CDR2 FQNEAQ (reference sequence). In DNA form, the CDR3 reads TGTGCCAGCAGCTTAGCAACTAGCGGGACCCACGCCTACAATGAGCAGTTCTTC. The encoded protein is CASSLATSGTHAYNEQFF.

In nucleotides, the CDR3 is TGTGCCAGCAGTCGTACTGGAAACACCATATATTTT. Translated: CASSRTGNTIYF. The chain employs TRBV6-1 and TRBJ1-3; D is uncertain. The V and J ends lost 5 bases and 2 bases respectively, with 4 bases between them. Germline V gene data show CDR1 as MNHNS and CDR2 as SASEGT. CDR3 length equals 12 residues.

This chain uses TRBV5-1 with TRBJ1-4; D might be TRBD1 (6 bases). The germline gives CDR1 SGHRS, CDR2 YFSETQ. This CDR3 region has 14 residues. Trimming removed 0 bases at V and 4 bases at J, with 7 bases between. CDR3 coding DNA: TGCGCCAGCAGCTTGGACAGGGTTAATGAAAAACTGTTTTTT. Encoded protein: CASSLDRVNEKLFF.

The V and J genes are TRBV5-8 and TRBJ2-7, with no clear D. The germline V gene encodes CDR1 SGHTS and CDR2 YDEGEE. Trimming removed 4 bases from V and 3 bases from J, with 11 bases in between. The CDR3 loop spans 13 amino acids. The CDR3 spells CASSLSGIYEQYF. For the CDR3, the DNA is TGTGCCAGCAGCCTCTCAGGAATCTACGAGCAGTACTTC.

V gene TRBV5-4 combines with J gene TRBJ2-7; possibly TRBD1 for D (5 bases). CDR1 and CDR2 from the germline V gene are SGHNT and YYREEE (reference sequence). The CDR3 is 13 amino acids. Trimming pared 6 bases from V and 2 bases from J, leaving 12 bases between. The CDR3 nucleotides are TGTGCCAGCACCCCGGACACAACCTACGAGCAGTACTTC. This gives the protein CASTPDTTYEQYF.

The chain links TRBV19 to TRBJ1-2; possibly TRBD1 for D (5 bases). V lost 3 bases to trimming and J lost 2 bases, with 10 bases between them. This CDR3 spans 14 amino acids. Looked up from germline, CDR1 is LNHDA and CDR2 is SQIVND (reference sequence). The CDR3 spells CASSIRGINYGYTF. The DNA for the CDR3 is TGTGCCAGTAGTATCCGGGGGATCAACTATGGCTACACCTTC. The full variable domain, its missing parts supplied by reference TRBV19 and TRBJ1-2, is DGGITQSPKYLFRKEGQNVTLSCEQNLNHDAMYWYRQDPGQGLRLIYYSQIVNDFQKGDIAEGYSVSREKKESFPLTVTSAQKNPTAFYLCASSIRGINYGYTFGSGTRLTVV.

The rearrangement uses TRBV12-5 and TRBJ2-1; possible D gene TRBD1, 6 bases. V lost 0 bases to trimming and J lost 6 bases, with 12 bases between them. CDR3 length: 15 residues. Germline V gene sequence: CDR1 LGHNT, CDR2 FRNRAP. The CDR3 nucleotides are TGTGCTAGTGGTTTGGTTTCGTTAGGGGGCAATGAGCAGTTCTTC. It specifies CASGLVSLGGNEQFF.

This chain uses TRBV10-1 with TRBJ1-1, with 12 positions matching TRBD1. Germline V gene sequence: CDR1 WNHNN, CDR2 SYGVQD (reference sequence). This CDR3 has 14 residues. V shed 5 bases, J shed 6 bases, and the junction held 4 bases outside the gene matches. Here the CDR3 reads CASSSGTGGSEAFF. The CDR3 DNA reads as TGCGCCAGCAGTTCCGGGACAGGGGGCTCTGAAGCTTTCTTT.